The 27 T cell receptor beta chains reported below all come from one sample, sequenced in a study of cytomegalovirus exposure and HLA in healthy donors. The study ran its PCR with 60 Vbeta and 13 Jbeta primers. Assay used: immunoSEQ multiplex PCR; TCRdb lists only in-frame clones, some missing. The top ten clones hold 6.5% of a sample with 200,000 or so clones, 82% of them seen once. Sequenced sample: PBMCs. The receptors stem from a woman between 50 and 59 years old in good health and CMV-seropositive.

J is TRBJ1-3 and V is TRBV27; D might be TRBD1 (5 bases). The V and J ends lost 9 bases and 2 bases respectively, with 14 bases between them. The CDR3 extends over 14 amino acids. Germline V gene data show CDR1 as MNHEY and CDR2 as SMNVEV (reference sequence). The CDR3 DNA reads as TGTGCCAGTTGGGCCGGGACTCCTGGAAACACCATATATTTT. Encoded protein: CASWAGTPGNTIYF.

This clone was observed a single time. The chain combines TRBV28 with TRBJ2-4; tentative D call: TRBD2 (5 bases). V was trimmed by 6 bases and J by 6 bases, leaving 15 bases between them. The germline gives CDR1 MDHEN, CDR2 SYDVKM. This CDR3 spans 14 amino acids. CDR3 DNA sequence: TGTGCCAGCAGATCCGGGGTAGCGATAAACATTCAGTACTTC. It specifies CASRSGVAINIQYF.

The V and J genes are TRBV5-8 and TRBJ2-3; 10 nucleotides agree with TRBD2. V lost 0 bases and J lost 2; bases outside the gene matches: 9. CDR1 is SGHTS and CDR2 is YDEGEE in the germline V gene. This CDR3 has 18 residues. In nucleotides, the CDR3 is TGTGCCAGCAGCTTGGCGACTACTAGCGGGGTCGACACAGATACGCAGTATTTT. Translating gives CASSLATTSGVDTDTQYF.

This chain connects TRBV30 to TRBJ2-5; the match to TRBD2 covers 7 bases. Germline CDR1 GTSNPN, CDR2 SVGIG (reference sequence). V dropped 2 bases and J dropped 4; count of bases not matched to a gene: 7. The CDR3 runs 14 residues. CDR3 residues: CAWSRNGRLETQYF. The CDR3 nucleotides are TGTGCCTGGAGTCGGAACGGGAGGTTAGAGACCCAGTACTTC.

The J gene is TRBJ2-7, the V gene TRBV27, with 11 bases identical to TRBD2. The J segment lost 2 bases and the V segment lost 5 bases, leaving 5 bases of the junction unmatched. The CDR3 has 15 residues. From germline, CDR1 is MNHEY and CDR2 SMNVEV (reference sequence). CDR3 bases: TGTGCCAGCAGTGTAGCGGGAGGGAGCCCCTACGAGCAGTACTTC. Its protein is CASSVAGGSPYEQYF.

The V gene is TRBV7-2, the J gene TRBJ1-6; D not resolved. Trimming shortened V by 5 bases and J by 0 bases, and 14 bases separated the two germline ends. CDR1 is SGHTA, CDR2 FQGNSA, per germline. The CDR3 is made up of 17 amino acids. The CDR3 nucleotides are TGTGCCAGCAGCCGGGTCGGGTTAAGCTCCTATAATTCACCCCTCCACTTT. This sequence encodes CASSRVGLSSYNSPLHF.

This clone occurred once. Germline is not matched at one junction end, which may reflect a read error. The genes are TRBV7-6 and TRBJ2-7, with D possibly TRBD1 on 6 matching bases. The CDR3 has 14 amino acids. Germline loops: CDR1 SGHVS, CDR2 FNYEAQ. This chain's CDR3 is CASSLALQGSPPVF. The DNA for the CDR3 is TGTGCCAGCAGCTTAGCTCTTCAGGGGTCCCCACCAGTCTTC.

The J gene is TRBJ1-1, the V gene TRBV19, with D tentatively TRBD1 (6 bases). The CDR3 has 14 amino acids. V was cut by 6 bases and J by 1 base, with 12 bases left in between. Per germline, CDR1 LNHDA and CDR2 SQIVND (reference sequence). The CDR3 coding sequence is TGTGCCAGTAGACTCCGGGACAAGAACACTGAAGCTTTCTTT. It specifies CASRLRDKNTEAFF.

J is TRBJ2-3 and V is TRBV6-1, with 8 bases fitting TRBD2. V dropped 4 bases and J dropped 5; count of bases not matched to a gene: 5. The CDR3 sequence is 14 residues long. The germline CDR1 and CDR2 sequences are MNHNS and SASEGT. CDR3 region: CASSGGLGIDTQYF. The CDR3 nucleotides are TGTGCCAGCAGTGGGGGACTAGGAATAGATACGCAGTATTTT.

The CDR3 loop is CASSLGPAVINEKLFF. In DNA, the CDR3 is TGTGCCAGCAGCTTGGGGCCGGCGGTAATTAATGAAAAACTGTTTTTT. This chain connects TRBV5-5 to TRBJ1-4; D ambiguous. Germline V gene lookup returns CDR1 SGHKS and CDR2 YYEKEE (reference sequence). CDR3 size: 16 residues. Between the trimmed V and J ends, which lost 0 bases and 4 bases, there was a span of 13 bases.

J is TRBJ2-3 and V is TRBV10-3; tentative D call: TRBD2 (6 bases). Germline V gives CDR1 ENHRY, CDR2 SYGVKD. Deletions cut 0 bases from V and 4 bases from J, with 14 bases between. This CDR3 has 16 residues. CDR3 DNA sequence: TGTGCCATCAGTGAGTCGGGGCTAGCGATCGCAGATACGCAGTATTTT. This translates into CAISESGLAIADTQYF.

This clone appeared a few times. The J gene is TRBJ2-3, the V gene TRBV7-9; D not resolved. The CDR3 runs to 15 residues. Germline loops: CDR1 SEHNR, CDR2 FQNEAQ (reference sequence). V dropped 5 bases and J dropped 4 bases, with 16 bases sitting between them. CDR3 nucleotide sequence: TGTGCCAGCAGCCGCGGATCGTCCGAGGCAGATACGCAGTATTTT. This sequence encodes CASSRGSSEADTQYF.

This clone appeared a single time. The J gene is TRBJ1-2, the V gene TRBV5-4; 7 bases are a match to TRBD1. Germline CDR1 is SGHNT and CDR2 is YYREEE (reference sequence). CDR3 length equals 14 residues. J was trimmed by 3 bases and V by 4 bases; bases with no gene match: 6. This chain's CDR3 is CASSLAGQHYGYTF. The CDR3 DNA follows: TGTGCCAGCAGCCTCGCGGGACAGCACTATGGCTACACCTTC.

The chain has TRBV2 and TRBJ2-3; TRBD2 might be the D (6 bases). Germline V CDR1 and CDR2: SNHLY, FYNNEI. V lost 5 bases, J lost 0 bases, and 12 bases lay in between. This CDR3 has 15 residues. CDR3 amino acids: CASSPAGTSTDTQYF. In nucleotides, the CDR3 is TGTGCCAGCAGTCCGGCGGGGACTAGCACAGATACGCAGTATTTT.

The gene calls are TRBV28 and TRBJ2-7; TRBD1 agrees at 7 bases. V shed 4 bases and J 4 bases; nucleotides not matched to a gene: 10. Germline V CDR1 and CDR2: MDHEN, SYDVKM. The CDR3 runs to 15 residues. The CDR3 DNA reads as TGTGCCAGCAGTTCGGGACAGCTACCCCCTTACGAGCAGTACTTC. Its protein is CASSSGQLPPYEQYF.

This clone was recorded once. The chain combines TRBV27 with TRBJ2-2, with 8 bases identical to TRBD2. Germline V lookup: CDR1 MNHEY, CDR2 SMNVEV (reference sequence). The ends lost 3 bases at V and 1 base at J; junction bases unmatched: 1. The CDR3 has 15 residues. The CDR3 reads CASSLRGVNTGELFF. CDR3 nucleotides: TGTGCCAGCAGTTTGCGGGGGGTGAACACCGGGGAGCTGTTTTTT.

The V and J genes are TRBV7-9 and TRBJ1-1; unclear D gene. Between the trimmed V and J ends, which lost 6 bases and 1 base, there was a span of 9 bases. Per germline, CDR1 SEHNR and CDR2 FQNEAQ (reference sequence). The CDR3 has 13 amino acids. CDR3 protein: CASSSPGNTEAFF. The CDR3 bases are TGTGCCAGCAGTTCGCCCGGGAACACTGAAGCTTTCTTT.

J is TRBJ2-1 and V is TRBV18; TRBD1 matches 9 bases. V was clipped by 6 bases and J by 8 bases; unmatched bases: 8. CDR1 is KGHSH, CDR2 LQKENI, per germline. The CDR3 has 14 amino acids. The CDR3 protein is CASSPGTGRDEQFF. The CDR3 DNA sequence: TGTGCCAGCTCGCCCGGGACAGGGCGCGATGAGCAGTTCTTC.

The chain links TRBV27 to TRBJ2-5; 12 bases fit TRBD1. Germline-derived CDR1 and CDR2 are MNHEY and SMNVEV (reference sequence). J gave up 5 bases and V 5 bases, and 9 bases lay outside the gene matches. The length of the CDR3 is 16 residues. CDR3: CASSPWGQGAEETQYF. The CDR3 DNA reads TGTGCCAGCAGTCCCTGGGGACAGGGGGCGGAGGAGACCCAGTACTTC.

V gene TRBV28 combines with J gene TRBJ2-3, with D perhaps TRBD2 (6 bases). CDR1 and CDR2 (germline): MDHEN, SYDVKM. The CDR3 totals 14 residues. Trimming took 3 bases from V and 2 from J, leaving 9 bases between them. CDR3 bases: TGTGCCAGCAGTTTCGCGGGGTCCACAGATACGCAGTATTTT. Amino acid sequence: CASSFAGSTDTQYF.

The chain carries TRBV6-5 and TRBJ2-3, with 9 bases identical to TRBD2. Germline V gene lookup returns CDR1 MNHEY and CDR2 SVGAGI. This CDR3 comprises 16 residues. V shed 1 base, J shed 6 bases, and the junction held 8 bases outside the gene matches. CDR3 loop: CASSYWASGKSDTQYF. The CDR3 DNA sequence: TGTGCCAGCAGTTACTGGGCTAGCGGGAAGTCTGATACGCAGTATTTT.

The rearrangement joins TRBV9 to TRBJ2-5; D possibly corresponds to TRBD2 (5 bases). The CDR3 has 16 amino acids. The ends were cut back, 4 bases at V and 2 bases at J, with 18 bases in the middle. Germline values: CDR1 SGDLS, CDR2 YYNGEE. This CDR3 reads CASSLSYGSGQETQYF. The CDR3 DNA follows: TGTGCCAGCAGCTTATCATATGGGAGCGGACAAGAGACCCAGTACTTC. The variable domain in full, completed from reference TRBV9 and TRBJ2-5, reads DSGVTQTPKHLITATGQRVTLRCSPRSGDLSVYWYQQSLDQGLQFLIQYYNGEERAKGNILERFSAQQFPDLHSELNLSSLELGDSALYFCASSLSYGSGQETQYFGPGTRLLVL.

This clone appeared once. The gene calls are TRBV6-5 and TRBJ2-3, with a possible D match to TRBD2 (5 bases). The CDR3 consists of 13 residues. V lost 5 bases and J lost 6, with 12 bases in between. Germline-derived CDR1 and CDR2 are MNHEY and SVGAGI. The CDR3 region has the DNA TGTGCCAGCAGTGGTACTAGGAGCGATACGCAGTATTTT. Residues: CASSGTRSDTQYF.

This clone was observed a handful of times. The rearrangement joins TRBV4-1 to TRBJ1-4, with a tentative D call TRBD1 (5 bases). The CDR3 totals 17 residues. V was pared by 5 bases and J by 8 bases, with 24 bases between. Germline values: CDR1 MGHRA, CDR2 YSYEKL. CDR3 nucleotide sequence: TGCGCCAGCAGCTCCAAGAAGATGAGTCAGGGCGTCGAAAAACTGTTTTTT. This translates into CASSSKKMSQGVEKLFF.

This clone has a single count. This rearrangement joins TRBV18 to TRBJ1-4, with TRBD1 matching 8 bases. The junction had 1 base not matched to a gene; V was cut back by 2 bases and J by 8 bases. CDR3 length: 13 amino acids. Germline CDR1 KGHSH, CDR2 LQKENI. CDR3 protein: CASSPGTGEKLFF. The CDR3 DNA is TGTGCCAGCTCACCAGGGACAGGAGAAAAACTGTTTTTT.

The rearrangement joins TRBV19 to TRBJ1-2; 8 nucleotides agree with TRBD1. V gave up 6 bases and J gave up 6 bases; unmatched junction bases: 12. The germline CDR1 and CDR2 sequences are LNHDA and SQIVND (reference sequence). The CDR3 has 15 residues. The CDR3 nucleotides read TGTGCCAGTAGACGGCTCGGACAGGGCGAGAATGGCTACACCTTC. It is translated as CASRRLGQGENGYTF.

This rearrangement joins TRBV9 to TRBJ2-2; possibly TRBD1 for D (7 bases). Germline-derived CDR1 and CDR2 are SGDLS and YYNGEE. Trimming removed 4 bases at V and 6 bases at J, with 16 bases between. CDR3 size: 15 residues. CDR3: CASSRGGGWAGELFF. The CDR3 DNA reads as TGTGCCAGCAGCCGCGGAGGGGGCTGGGCCGGGGAGCTGTTTTTT.